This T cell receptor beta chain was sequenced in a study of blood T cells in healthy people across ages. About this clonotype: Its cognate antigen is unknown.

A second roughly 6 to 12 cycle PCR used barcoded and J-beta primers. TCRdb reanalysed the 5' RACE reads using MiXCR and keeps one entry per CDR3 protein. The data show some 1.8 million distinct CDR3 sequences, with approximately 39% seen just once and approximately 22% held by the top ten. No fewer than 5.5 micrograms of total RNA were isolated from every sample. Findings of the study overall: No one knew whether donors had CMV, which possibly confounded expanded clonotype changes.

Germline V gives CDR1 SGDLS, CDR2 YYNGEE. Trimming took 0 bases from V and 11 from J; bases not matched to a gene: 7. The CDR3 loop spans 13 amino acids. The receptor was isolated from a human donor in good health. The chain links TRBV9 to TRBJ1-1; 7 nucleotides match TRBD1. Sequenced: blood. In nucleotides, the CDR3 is TGTGCCAGCAGCGTAGACGAGACAGGGAGGGCTTTCTTT. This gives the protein CASSVDETGRAFF.